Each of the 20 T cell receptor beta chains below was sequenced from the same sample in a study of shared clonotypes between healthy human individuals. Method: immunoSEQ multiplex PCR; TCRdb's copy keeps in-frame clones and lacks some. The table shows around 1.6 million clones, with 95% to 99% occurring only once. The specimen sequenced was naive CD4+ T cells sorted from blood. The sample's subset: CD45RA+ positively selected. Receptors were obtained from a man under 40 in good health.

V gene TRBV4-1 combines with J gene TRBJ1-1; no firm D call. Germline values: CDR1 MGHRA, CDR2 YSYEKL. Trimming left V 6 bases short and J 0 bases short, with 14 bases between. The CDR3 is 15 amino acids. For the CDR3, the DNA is TGCGCCAGCAGGCAATATTACCAGGTGAACACTGAAGCTTTCTTT. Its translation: CASRQYYQVNTEAFF.

The CDR3 nucleotides are TGCGCCAGCAGCTTGGGGGGACTAGCGGAGAGGGAGCTGTTTTTT. The encoded protein is CASSLGGLAERELFF. The rearrangement joins TRBV5-1 to TRBJ2-2; 11 positions agree with TRBD2. Germline lookup yields CDR1 SGHRS and CDR2 YFSETQ. The CDR3 has 15 amino acids. V trimming: 0 bases; J trimming: 9 bases; junction bases outside the gene matches: 4.

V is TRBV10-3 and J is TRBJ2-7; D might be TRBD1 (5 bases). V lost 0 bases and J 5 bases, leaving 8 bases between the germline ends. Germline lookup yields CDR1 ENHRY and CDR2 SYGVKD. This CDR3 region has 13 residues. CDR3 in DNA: TGTGCCATCAGTGAGTCACAGGTCCACGAGCAGTACTTC. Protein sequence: CAISESQVHEQYF.

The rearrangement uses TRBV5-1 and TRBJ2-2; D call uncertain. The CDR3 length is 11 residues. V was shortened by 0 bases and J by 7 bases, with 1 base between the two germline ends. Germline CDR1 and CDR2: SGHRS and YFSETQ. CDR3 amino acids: CASSLDGELFF. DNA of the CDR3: TGCGCCAGCAGCTTGGACGGGGAGCTGTTTTTT.

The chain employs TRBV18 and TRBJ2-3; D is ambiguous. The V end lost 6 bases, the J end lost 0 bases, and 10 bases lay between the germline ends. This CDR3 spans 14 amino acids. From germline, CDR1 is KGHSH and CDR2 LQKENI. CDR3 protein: CASSSTFSTDTQYF. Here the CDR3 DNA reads TGTGCCAGCTCGTCGACTTTTAGCACAGATACGCAGTATTTT.

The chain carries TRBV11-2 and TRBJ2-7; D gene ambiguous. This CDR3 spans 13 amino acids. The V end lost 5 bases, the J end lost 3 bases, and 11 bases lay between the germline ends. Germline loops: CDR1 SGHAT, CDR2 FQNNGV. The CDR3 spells CASSRVIGYEQYF. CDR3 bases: TGTGCCAGCAGCCGAGTCATCGGCTACGAGCAGTACTTC. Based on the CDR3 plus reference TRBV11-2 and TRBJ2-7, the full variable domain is EAGVAQSPRYKIIEKRQSVAFWCNPISGHATLYWYQQILGQGPKLLIQFQNNGVVDDSQLPKDRFSAERLKGVDSTLKIQPAKLEDSAVYLCASSRVIGYEQYFGPGTRLTVT.

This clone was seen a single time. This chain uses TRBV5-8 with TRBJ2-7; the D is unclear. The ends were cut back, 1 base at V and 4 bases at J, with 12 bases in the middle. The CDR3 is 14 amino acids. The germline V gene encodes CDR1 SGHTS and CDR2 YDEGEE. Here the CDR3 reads CASSLFFSAYEQYF. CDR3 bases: TGTGCCAGCAGCTTGTTTTTTTCGGCATACGAGCAGTACTTC.

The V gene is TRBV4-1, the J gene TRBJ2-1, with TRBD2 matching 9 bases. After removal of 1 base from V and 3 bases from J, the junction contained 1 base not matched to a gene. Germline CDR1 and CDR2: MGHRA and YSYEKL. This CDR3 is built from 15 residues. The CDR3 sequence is CASSQGTSDYNEQFF. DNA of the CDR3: TGCGCCAGCAGCCAAGGGACTAGCGACTACAATGAGCAGTTCTTC.

This chain's CDR3 is CASSPQTASTYNEQFF. As DNA, the CDR3 is TGTGCCAGCAGTCCACAGACAGCGAGTACCTACAATGAGCAGTTCTTC. The rearrangement links TRBV28 to TRBJ2-1; TRBD1 is a possible D gene (5 bases). Germline CDR1 and CDR2: MDHEN and SYDVKM. V was cut by 5 bases and J by 2 bases, with 16 bases left in between. The CDR3 has 16 amino acids. The full variable domain, its missing parts supplied by reference TRBV28 and TRBJ2-1, is DVKVTQSSRYLVKRTGEKVFLECVQDMDHENMFWYRQDPGLGLRLIYFSYDVKMKEKGDIPEGYSVSREKKERFSLILESASTNQTSMYLCASSPQTASTYNEQFFGPGTRLTVL.

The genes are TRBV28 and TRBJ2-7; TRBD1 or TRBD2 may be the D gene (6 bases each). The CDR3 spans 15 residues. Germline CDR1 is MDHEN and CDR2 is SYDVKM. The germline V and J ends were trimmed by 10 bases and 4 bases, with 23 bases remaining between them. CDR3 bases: TGTGCCACTGTATTTCGGGGGCCCGCACTATACGAGCAGTACTTC. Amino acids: CATVFRGPALYEQYF.

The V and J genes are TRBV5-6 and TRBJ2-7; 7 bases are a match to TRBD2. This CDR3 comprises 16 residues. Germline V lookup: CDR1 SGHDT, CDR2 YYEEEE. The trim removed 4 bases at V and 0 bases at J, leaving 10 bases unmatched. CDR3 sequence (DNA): TGTGCCAGCAGCCCGGACCCTGGCGGGGGCTCCTACGAGCAGTACTTC. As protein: CASSPDPGGGSYEQYF.

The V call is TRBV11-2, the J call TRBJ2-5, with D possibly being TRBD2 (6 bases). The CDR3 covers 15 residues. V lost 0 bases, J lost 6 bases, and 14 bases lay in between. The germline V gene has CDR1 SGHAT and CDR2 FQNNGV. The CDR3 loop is CASSLDVGSRKTQYF. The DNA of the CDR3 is TGTGCCAGCAGCTTAGATGTCGGGAGCCGGAAGACCCAGTACTTC.

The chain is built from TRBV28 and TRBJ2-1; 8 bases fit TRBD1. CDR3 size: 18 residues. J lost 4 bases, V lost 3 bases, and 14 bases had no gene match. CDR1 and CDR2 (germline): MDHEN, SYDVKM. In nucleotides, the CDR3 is TGTGCCAGCAGTTTGTCTCTGGCAAACCGGGACAGGTACAATGAGCAGTTCTTC. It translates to CASSLSLANRDRYNEQFF.

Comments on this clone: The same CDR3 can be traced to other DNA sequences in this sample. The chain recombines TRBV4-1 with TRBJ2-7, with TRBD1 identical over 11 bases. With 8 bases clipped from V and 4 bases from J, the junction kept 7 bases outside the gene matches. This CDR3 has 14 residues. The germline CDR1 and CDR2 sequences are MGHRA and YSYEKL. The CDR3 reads CASSLRDRGYEQYF. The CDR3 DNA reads TGCGCCAGCTCCTTACGGGACAGGGGGTACGAGCAGTACTTC.

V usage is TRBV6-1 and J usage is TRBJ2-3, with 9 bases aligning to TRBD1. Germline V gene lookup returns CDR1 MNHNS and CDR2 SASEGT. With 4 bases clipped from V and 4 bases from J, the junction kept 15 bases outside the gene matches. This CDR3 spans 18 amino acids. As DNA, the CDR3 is TGTGCCAGCAGTGGGGGGCCTGGAGGGGACAGGGAGGCAGATACGCAGTATTTT. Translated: CASSGGPGGDREADTQYF.

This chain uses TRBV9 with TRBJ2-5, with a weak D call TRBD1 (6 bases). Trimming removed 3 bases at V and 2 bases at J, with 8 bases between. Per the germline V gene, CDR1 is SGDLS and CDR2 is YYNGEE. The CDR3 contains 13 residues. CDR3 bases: TGTGCCAGCAGCGGGACAGCTCAAGAGACCCAGTACTTC. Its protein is CASSGTAQETQYF.

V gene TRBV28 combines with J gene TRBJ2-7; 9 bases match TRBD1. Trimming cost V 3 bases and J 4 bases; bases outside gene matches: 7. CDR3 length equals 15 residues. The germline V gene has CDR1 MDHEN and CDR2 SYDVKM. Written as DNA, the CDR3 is TGTGCCAGCAGTTTTTGGGACAGGGTGGGGTACGAGCAGTACTTC. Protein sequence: CASSFWDRVGYEQYF.

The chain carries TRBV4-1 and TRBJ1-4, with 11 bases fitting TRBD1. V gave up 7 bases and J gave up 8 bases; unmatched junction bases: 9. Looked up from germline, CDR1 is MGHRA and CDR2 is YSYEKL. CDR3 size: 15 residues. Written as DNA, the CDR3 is TGCGCCAGCACCACCATGGGACAGGGGGTCGAAAAACTGTTTTTT. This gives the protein CASTTMGQGVEKLFF.

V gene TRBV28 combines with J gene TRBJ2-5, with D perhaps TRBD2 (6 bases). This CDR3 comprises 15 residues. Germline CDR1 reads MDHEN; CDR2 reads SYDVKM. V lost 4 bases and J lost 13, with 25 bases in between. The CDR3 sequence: CASSSLVWRGPGRYF. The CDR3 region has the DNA TGTGCCAGCAGTTCATTGGTTTGGCGGGGACCCGGTCGGTACTTC.

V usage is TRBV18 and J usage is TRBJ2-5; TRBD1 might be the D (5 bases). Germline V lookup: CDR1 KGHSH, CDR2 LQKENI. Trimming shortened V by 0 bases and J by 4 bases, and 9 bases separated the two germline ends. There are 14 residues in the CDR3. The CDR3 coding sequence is TGTGCCAGCTCACCACCCCCAGGGCCAGAGACCCAGTACTTC. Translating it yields CASSPPPGPETQYF.